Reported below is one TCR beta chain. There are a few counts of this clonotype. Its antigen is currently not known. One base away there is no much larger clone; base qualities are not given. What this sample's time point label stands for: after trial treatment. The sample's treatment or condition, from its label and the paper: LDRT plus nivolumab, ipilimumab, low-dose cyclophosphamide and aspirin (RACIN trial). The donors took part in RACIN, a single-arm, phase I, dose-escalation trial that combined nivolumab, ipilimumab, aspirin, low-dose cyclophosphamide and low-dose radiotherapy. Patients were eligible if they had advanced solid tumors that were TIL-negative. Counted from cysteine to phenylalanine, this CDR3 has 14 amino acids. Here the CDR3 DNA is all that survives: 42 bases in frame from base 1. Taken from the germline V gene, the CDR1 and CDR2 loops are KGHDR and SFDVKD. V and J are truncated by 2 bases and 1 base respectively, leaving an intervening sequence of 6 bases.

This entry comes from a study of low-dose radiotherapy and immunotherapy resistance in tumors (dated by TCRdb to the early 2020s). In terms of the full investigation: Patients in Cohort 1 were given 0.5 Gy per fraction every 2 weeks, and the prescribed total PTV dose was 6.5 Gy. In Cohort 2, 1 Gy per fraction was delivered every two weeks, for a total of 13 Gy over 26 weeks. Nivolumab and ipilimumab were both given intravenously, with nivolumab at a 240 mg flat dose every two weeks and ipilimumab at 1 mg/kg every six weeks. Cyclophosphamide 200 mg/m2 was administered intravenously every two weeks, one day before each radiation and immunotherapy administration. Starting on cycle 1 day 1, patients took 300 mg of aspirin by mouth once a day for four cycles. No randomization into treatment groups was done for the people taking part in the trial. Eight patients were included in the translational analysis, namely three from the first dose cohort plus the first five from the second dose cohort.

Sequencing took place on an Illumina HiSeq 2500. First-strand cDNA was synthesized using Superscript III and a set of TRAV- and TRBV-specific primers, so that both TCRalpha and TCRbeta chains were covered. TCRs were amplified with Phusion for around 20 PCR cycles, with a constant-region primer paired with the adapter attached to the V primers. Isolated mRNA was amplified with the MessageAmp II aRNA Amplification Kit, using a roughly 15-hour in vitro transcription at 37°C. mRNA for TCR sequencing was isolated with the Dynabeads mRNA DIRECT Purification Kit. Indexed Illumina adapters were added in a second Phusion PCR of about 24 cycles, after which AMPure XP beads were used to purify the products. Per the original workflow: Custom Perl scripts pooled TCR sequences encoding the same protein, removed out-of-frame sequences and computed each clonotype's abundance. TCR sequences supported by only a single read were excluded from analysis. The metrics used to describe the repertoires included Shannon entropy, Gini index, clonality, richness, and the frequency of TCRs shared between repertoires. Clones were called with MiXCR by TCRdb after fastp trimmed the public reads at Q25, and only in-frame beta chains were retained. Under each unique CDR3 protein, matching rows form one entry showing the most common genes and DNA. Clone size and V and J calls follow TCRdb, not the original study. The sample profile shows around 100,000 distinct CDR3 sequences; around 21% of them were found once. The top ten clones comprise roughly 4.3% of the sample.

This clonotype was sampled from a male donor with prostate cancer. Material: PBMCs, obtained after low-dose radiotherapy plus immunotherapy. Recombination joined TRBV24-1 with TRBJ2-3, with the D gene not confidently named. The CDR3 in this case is CATSDSDGTDTQYF. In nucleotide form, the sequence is TGTGCCACCAGTGATTCGGACGGCACAGATACGCAGTATTTT.